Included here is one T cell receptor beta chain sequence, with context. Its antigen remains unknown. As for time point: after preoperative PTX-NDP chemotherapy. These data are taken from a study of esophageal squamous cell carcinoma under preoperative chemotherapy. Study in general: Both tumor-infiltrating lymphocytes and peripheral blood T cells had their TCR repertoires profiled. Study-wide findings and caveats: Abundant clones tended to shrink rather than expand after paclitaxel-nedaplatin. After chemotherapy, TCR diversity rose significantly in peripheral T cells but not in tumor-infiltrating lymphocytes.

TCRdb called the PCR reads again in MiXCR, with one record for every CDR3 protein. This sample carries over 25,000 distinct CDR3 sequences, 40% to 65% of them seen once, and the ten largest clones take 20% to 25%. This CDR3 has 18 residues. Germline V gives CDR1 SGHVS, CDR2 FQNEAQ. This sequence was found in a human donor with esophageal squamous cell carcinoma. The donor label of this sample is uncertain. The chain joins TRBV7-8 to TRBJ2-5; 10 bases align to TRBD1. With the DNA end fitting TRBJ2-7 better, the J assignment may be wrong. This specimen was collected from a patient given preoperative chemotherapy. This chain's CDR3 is CASSPTGGLGTGVNEQYF. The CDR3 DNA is TGTGCCAGCAGCCCGACAGGGGGATTGGGGACAGGGGTAAACGAGCAGTACTTC.